The TCR beta chain under discussion was sequenced for a study of shared clonotypes between healthy human individuals. Germline V lookup: CDR1 SGHNT, CDR2 YYREEE (reference sequence). CDR3 length: 15 amino acids. The V gene end was trimmed by 3 bases and the J gene end by 5 bases; junction bases not matched to a gene: 8. Overall study findings and caveats: Across a handful of donors, naive CD4 shared around 5.4%, naive CD8 around 4%, memory CD4 2.3%, memory CD8 more than 0.35%.

Details on this clone: Its cognate antigen is unknown.

Sequenced by immunoSEQ multiplex PCR; TCRdb stores in-frame clones only, minus some. The table records under 2.5 million clones, less than 95% of them present only once. The specimen was naive CD4+ T cells from PBMCs. Subset described: CD45RA+ positively selected. This chain connects TRBV5-4 to TRBJ1-2; 9 bases match TRBD1. The receptor's source is a man in his late teens or twenties in good health. Some clones in this sample may be carry-over from other donors' samples. The CDR3 nucleotides are TGTGCCAGCAGCTCGGGACAGGGCCTGCCTTATGGCTACACCTTC. Translated, it gives CASSSGQGLPYGYTF.